A single sample is the source of the 25 T cell receptor beta chains below, sequenced in a study of cytomegalovirus exposure and HLA in healthy donors. In the PCR, 60 Vbeta and 13 Jbeta primers were used. Profiling relied on immunoSEQ multiplex PCR, and the TCRdb table lists in-frame clones only, not all of them. The data hold about 160,000 clones, with about 80% observed a single time. Sequencing used PBMCs. These receptors were collected from a young man in good health and CMV-seronegative.

The chain combines TRBV30 with TRBJ2-1, with a tentative D call TRBD2 (5 bases). CDR1 and CDR2 (germline): GTSNPN, SVGIG (reference sequence). The CDR3 is 11 amino acids. The V and J ends lost 0 bases and 15 bases respectively, with 12 bases between them. The CDR3 nucleotides are TGTGCCTGGAGTGTACTTCGGAGGCCGTTCTTC. It is translated as CAWSVLRRPFF.

The chain has TRBV6-4 and TRBJ2-5; D unclear. The germline CDR1 and CDR2 sequences are MRHNA and SNTAGT. This CDR3 spans 11 amino acids. The ends were cut back, 2 bases at V and 5 bases at J, with 3 bases in the middle. The CDR3 reads CASSDRETQYF. DNA of the CDR3: TGTGCCAGCAGTGACCGGGAGACCCAGTACTTC.

V and J are TRBV11-3 and TRBJ1-3; possibly TRBD1 for D (6 bases). The CDR3 spans 14 residues. The germline gives CDR1 SGHNT, CDR2 YENEEA. The V and J ends lost 5 bases and 2 bases respectively, with 10 bases between them. The CDR3 reads CASSDGTPGNTIYF. The DNA of the CDR3 is TGTGCCAGCAGCGACGGGACACCTGGAAACACCATATATTTT.

This CDR3 reads CASSTRTEETQYF. The DNA of the CDR3 is TGTGCCAGTAGTACCCGGACAGAAGAGACCCAGTACTTC. V gene TRBV19 combines with J gene TRBJ2-5; TRBD1 might be the D (6 bases). Trimming removed 4 bases from V and 3 bases from J, with 9 bases in between. The CDR3 is 13 residues long. Germline V lookup: CDR1 LNHDA, CDR2 SQIVND (reference sequence).

The chain employs TRBV28 and TRBJ2-6, with D possibly being TRBD1 (6 bases). The V end was cut by 6 bases, the J end by 0 bases, with 15 bases between. CDR1 and CDR2 from the germline V gene are MDHEN and SYDVKM. The CDR3 has 17 residues. The DNA for the CDR3 is TGTGCCAGCAGGCGGACAGTGCTTACCTCTGGGGCCAACGTCCTGACTTTC. Translating it yields CASRRTVLTSGANVLTF.

The chain uses TRBV19 and TRBJ2-3, with TRBD1 matching over 12 bases. The CDR3 consists of 16 residues. The germline V gene encodes CDR1 LNHDA and CDR2 SQIVND (reference sequence). Trimming cost V 7 bases and J 4 bases; bases outside gene matches: 9. CDR3 amino acids: CASTRTGQGASDTQYF. Written as DNA, the CDR3 is TGTGCCAGTACCAGGACGGGACAGGGGGCATCAGATACGCAGTATTTT.

The chain employs TRBV4-3 and TRBJ2-1; TRBD1 agrees at 10 bases. The germline V gene encodes CDR1 LGHNA and CDR2 YSLEER. CDR3 length: 17 amino acids. With 2 bases clipped from V and 4 bases from J, the junction kept 8 bases outside the gene matches. The CDR3 DNA is TGCGCCAGCAGCCAACGAACCGACAGGGGGCGTTACAATGAGCAGTTCTTC. Translating gives CASSQRTDRGRYNEQFF.

The rearrangement uses TRBV19 and TRBJ2-3, with a tentative D call TRBD1 (6 bases). The V end lost 0 bases, the J end lost 4 bases, and 8 bases lay between the germline ends. The CDR3 has 14 amino acids. CDR1 is LNHDA, CDR2 SQIVND, per germline (reference sequence). CDR3 loop: CASSIDEGADTQYF. Written as DNA, the CDR3 is TGTGCCAGTAGTATAGATGAGGGGGCAGATACGCAGTATTTT. Full variable domain (missing parts from reference TRBV19 and TRBJ2-3): DGGITQSPKYLFRKEGQNVTLSCEQNLNHDAMYWYRQDPGQGLRLIYYSQIVNDFQKGDIAEGYSVSREKKESFPLTVTSAQKNPTAFYLCASSIDEGADTQYFGPGTRLTVL.

Written as DNA, the CDR3 is TGTGCCAGCAGAAGCGGGGCCCCCAATGAGCAGTTCTTC. Translating gives CASRSGAPNEQFF. The chain has TRBV4-2 and TRBJ2-1; 7 bases agree with TRBD2. The CDR3 extends over 13 amino acids. The V gene end was trimmed by 6 bases and the J gene end by 6 bases; junction bases not matched to a gene: 5. CDR1 and CDR2 (germline): LGHNA, YNFKEQ.

This clone was seen once. The chain recombines TRBV5-1 with TRBJ2-3, with a possible D match to TRBD1 (5 bases). The CDR3 has 15 amino acids. The V and J ends lost 0 bases and 1 base respectively, with 9 bases between them. Germline CDR1 reads SGHRS; CDR2 reads YFSETQ. The CDR3 sequence is CASSLEGRGTDTQYF. The CDR3 DNA reads TGCGCCAGCAGCTTGGAGGGCAGGGGCACAGATACGCAGTATTTT. The full variable domain, with the rest looked up from reference TRBV5-1 and TRBJ2-3, is KAGVTQTPRYLIKTRGQQVTLSCSPISGHRSVSWYQQTPGQGLQFLFEYFSETQRNKGNFPGRFSGRQFSNSRSEMNVSTLELGDSALYLCASSLEGRGTDTQYFGPGTRLTVL.

The genes are TRBV10-2 and TRBJ2-1, with 9 nucleotides matching TRBD2. V shed 6 bases and J 7 bases; nucleotides not matched to a gene: 13. Germline-derived CDR1 and CDR2 are WSHSY and SAAADI. This CDR3 has 16 residues. CDR3 DNA: TGCGCCAGCAGCACCAGAGGGACTAGCCAATTTAATGAGCAGTTCTTC. As protein: CASSTRGTSQFNEQFF.

The chain uses TRBV18 and TRBJ2-2, with a tentative D call TRBD1 (7 bases). Per germline, CDR1 KGHSH and CDR2 LQKENI. This CDR3 region has 15 residues. Trimming took off 3 bases at V and 6 bases at J, with 14 bases between the two ends. Here the CDR3 DNA reads TGTGCCAGCTCACCCTTCACAGGGGAGGCCGGGGAGCTGTTTTTT. Translated: CASSPFTGEAGELFF.

This chain links TRBV2 with TRBJ2-7; 10 bases line up with TRBD1. V lost 10 bases and J lost 4; bases outside the gene matches: 19. Germline V CDR1 and CDR2: SNHLY, FYNNEI. The CDR3 is made up of 17 amino acids. The CDR3 here is CATVLDRGRLNAYEQYF. The CDR3 bases are TGTGCCACGGTCCTTGACAGGGGGCGTCTGAACGCGTACGAGCAGTACTTC.

This clone was observed a few times. V and J are TRBV7-3 and TRBJ2-1, with a weak D call TRBD1 (6 bases). Germline-derived CDR1 and CDR2 are SGHTA and FQGTGA. Trimming took 0 bases from V and 2 from J, leaving 8 bases between them. This CDR3 spans 15 amino acids. CDR3 sequence (DNA): TGTGCCAGCAGCTTAACGACAGGACCCTACAATGAGCAGTTCTTC. Protein sequence: CASSLTTGPYNEQFF.

The chain recombines TRBV10-3 with TRBJ2-5; TRBD1 aligns across 7 bases. The trim removed 6 bases at V and 5 bases at J, leaving 6 bases unmatched. CDR1 ENHRY and CDR2 SYGVKD come from the germline V gene. The CDR3 length is 13 residues. As DNA, the CDR3 is TGTGCCATCAGCGTAGACAGGGACGAGACCCAGTACTTC. The encoded protein is CAISVDRDETQYF.

V and J are TRBV28 and TRBJ1-2, with 9 nucleotides matching TRBD1. This CDR3 comprises 14 residues. Germline V gene sequence: CDR1 MDHEN, CDR2 SYDVKM. The V and J ends lost 6 bases and 8 bases, in that order; junction bases with no gene match: 10. The CDR3 here is CASRLPGTGRGYTF. The CDR3 coding sequence is TGTGCCAGCAGACTACCCGGGACAGGGAGAGGCTACACCTTC.

This sequence joins TRBV30 and TRBJ2-1, with TRBD1 identical over 8 bases. With 2 bases clipped from V and 10 bases from J, the junction kept 10 bases outside the gene matches. CDR1 is GTSNPN and CDR2 is SVGIG in the germline V gene (reference sequence). CDR3 length: 14 amino acids. The CDR3 region is CAWSRGQARGEQFF. CDR3 DNA: TGTGCCTGGAGTCGGGGACAGGCCCGGGGCGAGCAGTTCTTC.

The chain combines TRBV7-3 with TRBJ1-1; D is uncertain. Trimming removed 1 base from V and 7 bases from J, with 7 bases in between. The CDR3 totals 12 residues. CDR1 SGHTA and CDR2 FQGTGA come from the germline V gene. The CDR3 is CASSLKAGEAFF. CDR3 coding DNA: TGTGCCAGCAGCTTAAAGGCGGGTGAAGCTTTCTTT.

This clone came up once. A read error may account for a junction end that differs from germline. Additional DNA sequences in this sample encode the identical CDR3. The V and J genes are TRBV15 and TRBJ2-7; D might be TRBD2 (7 bases). Germline V gene data show CDR1 as LNHNV and CDR2 as YYDKDF (reference sequence). The CDR3 extends over 14 amino acids. The CDR3 bases are TGCGCCACCAGCAGGGGTCCCCCGGGGGGCGAGCAGTACTTC. Residues: CATSRGPPGGEQYF.

By share of the sample, this clone is medium-sized. This specimen includes other DNA sequences encoding the same CDR3. The V and J genes are TRBV29-1 and TRBJ2-2, with no clear D. CDR1 and CDR2 from the germline V gene are SQVTM and ANQGSEA. The CDR3 runs to 11 residues. V was cut by 5 bases and J by 7 bases, with 8 bases left in between. The CDR3 DNA follows: TGCAGCGTTAGAGAAGACGGGGAGCTGTTTTTT. This codes for CSVREDGELFF.

The chain links TRBV7-9 to TRBJ2-5; 10 positions agree with TRBD1. The J call is doubtful: the DNA matches TRBJ2-7 better. CDR3 size: 15 residues. Germline CDR1 SEHNR, CDR2 FQNEAQ (reference sequence). The CDR3 bases are TGTGCCAGCAGCTTCCCGGGACAGGGGCTGTACGAGCAGTACTTC. This codes for CASSFPGQGLYEQYF.

This chain links TRBV10-2 with TRBJ1-1; TRBD1 matches at 7 bases. Germline lookup yields CDR1 WSHSY and CDR2 SAAADI. J lost 10 bases, V lost 6 bases, and 11 bases had no gene match. CDR3 size: 13 residues. DNA for the CDR3: TGCGCCAGCAGCCCGACAGGGCAAAGACGAGCTTTCTTT. Translating it yields CASSPTGQRRAFF.

The chain employs TRBV9 and TRBJ1-4, with D unresolved. The V end lost 1 base, the J end lost 5 bases, and 12 bases lay between the germline ends. The germline V gene has CDR1 SGDLS and CDR2 YYNGEE. The CDR3 totals 15 residues. Written as DNA, the CDR3 is TGTGCCAGCAGCGTAACCGGGATTCTGAATGAAAAACTGTTTTTT. Translation: CASSVTGILNEKLFF.

The chain carries TRBV11-2 and TRBJ1-1, with D unresolved. Germline CDR1 reads SGHAT; CDR2 reads FQNNGV. V was shortened by 5 bases and J by 13 bases, with 17 bases between the two germline ends. There are 12 residues in the CDR3. The CDR3 spells CASSAGGDLGFF. CDR3 nucleotide sequence: TGTGCCAGCAGCGCTGGCGGGGATTTAGGTTTCTTT.

This rearrangement joins TRBV7-9 to TRBJ2-7; perhaps TRBD1 as D (6 bases). The germline CDR1 and CDR2 sequences are SEHNR and FQNEAQ (reference sequence). Trimming took off 4 bases at V and 3 bases at J, with 16 bases between the two ends. The CDR3 runs 15 residues. The CDR3, as DNA: TGTGCCAGCAGCTCAGGGGTAATACAGGGCTACGAGCAGTACTTC. Amino acid sequence: CASSSGVIQGYEQYF.